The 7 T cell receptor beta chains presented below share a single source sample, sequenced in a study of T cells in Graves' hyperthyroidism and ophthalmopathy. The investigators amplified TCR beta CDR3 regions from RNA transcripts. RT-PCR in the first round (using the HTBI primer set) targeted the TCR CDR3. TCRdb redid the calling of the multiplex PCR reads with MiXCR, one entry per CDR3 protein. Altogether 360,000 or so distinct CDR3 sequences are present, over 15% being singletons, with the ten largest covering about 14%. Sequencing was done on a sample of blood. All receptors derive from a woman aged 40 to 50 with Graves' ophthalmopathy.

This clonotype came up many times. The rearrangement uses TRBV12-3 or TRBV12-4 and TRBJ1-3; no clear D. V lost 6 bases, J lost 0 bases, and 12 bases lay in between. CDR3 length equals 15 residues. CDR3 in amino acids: CASSPIRSSGNTIYF. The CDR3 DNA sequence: TGTGCCAGCAGCCCGATACGGAGCTCTGGAAACACCATATATTTT.

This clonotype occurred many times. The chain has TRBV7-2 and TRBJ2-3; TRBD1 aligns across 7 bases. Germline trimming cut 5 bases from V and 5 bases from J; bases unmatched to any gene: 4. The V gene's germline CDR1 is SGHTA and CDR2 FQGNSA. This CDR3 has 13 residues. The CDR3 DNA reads TGTGCCAGCAGCCCTAGACAGGGAGATACGCAGTATTTT. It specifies CASSPRQGDTQYF.

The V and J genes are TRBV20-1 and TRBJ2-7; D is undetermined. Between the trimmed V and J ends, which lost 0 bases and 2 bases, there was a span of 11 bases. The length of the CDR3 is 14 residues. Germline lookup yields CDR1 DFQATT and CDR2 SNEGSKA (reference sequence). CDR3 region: CSARDVRRTYEQYF. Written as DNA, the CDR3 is TGCAGTGCTAGAGATGTAAGGCGCACCTACGAGCAGTACTTC.

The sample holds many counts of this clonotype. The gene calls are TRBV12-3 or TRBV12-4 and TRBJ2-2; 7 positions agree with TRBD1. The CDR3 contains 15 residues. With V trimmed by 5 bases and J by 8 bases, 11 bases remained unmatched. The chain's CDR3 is CASSPTDRLFGELFF. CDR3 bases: TGTGCCAGCAGTCCAACGGACAGGCTTTTTGGGGAGCTGTTTTTT.

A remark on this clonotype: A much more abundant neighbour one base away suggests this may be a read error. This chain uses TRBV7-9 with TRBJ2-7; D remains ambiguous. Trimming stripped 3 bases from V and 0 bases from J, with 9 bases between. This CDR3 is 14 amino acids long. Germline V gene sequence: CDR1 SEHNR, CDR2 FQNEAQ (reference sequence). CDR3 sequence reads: CASSLHRVSYEQYF. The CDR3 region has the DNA TGTGCCAGCAGCTTGCACCGGGTCTCCTACGAGCAGTACTTC.

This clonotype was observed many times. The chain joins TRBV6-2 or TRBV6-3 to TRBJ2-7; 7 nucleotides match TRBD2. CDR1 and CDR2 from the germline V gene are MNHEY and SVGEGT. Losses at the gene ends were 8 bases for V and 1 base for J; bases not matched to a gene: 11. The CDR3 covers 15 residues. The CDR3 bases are TGTGCCAGCCGCATGGCCAGCGGGGAATCCTACGAGCAGTACTTC. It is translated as CASRMASGESYEQYF.

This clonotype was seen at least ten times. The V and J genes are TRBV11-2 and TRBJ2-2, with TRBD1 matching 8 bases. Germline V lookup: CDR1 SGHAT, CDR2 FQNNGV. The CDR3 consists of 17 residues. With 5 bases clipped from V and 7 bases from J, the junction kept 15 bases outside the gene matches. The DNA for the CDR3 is TGTGCCAGCAGCAAGCGGGCTCTCGGACAGGGTAGCGGGGAGCTGTTTTTT. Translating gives CASSKRALGQGSGELFF.